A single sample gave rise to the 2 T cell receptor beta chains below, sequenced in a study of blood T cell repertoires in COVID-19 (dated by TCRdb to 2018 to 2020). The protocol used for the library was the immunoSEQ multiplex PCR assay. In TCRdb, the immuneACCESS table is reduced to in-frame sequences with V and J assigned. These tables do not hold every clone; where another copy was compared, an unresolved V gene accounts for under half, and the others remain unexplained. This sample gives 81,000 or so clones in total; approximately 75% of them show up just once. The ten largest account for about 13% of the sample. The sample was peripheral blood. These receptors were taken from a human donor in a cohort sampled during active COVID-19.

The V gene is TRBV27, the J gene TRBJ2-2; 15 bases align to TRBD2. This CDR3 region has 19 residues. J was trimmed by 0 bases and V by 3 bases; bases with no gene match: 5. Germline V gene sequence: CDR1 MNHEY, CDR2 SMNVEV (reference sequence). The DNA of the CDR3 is TGTGCCAGCAGTTTTGGACTAGCGGGGGGGAAATCGAACACCGGGGAGCTGTTTTTT. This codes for CASSFGLAGGKSNTGELFF.

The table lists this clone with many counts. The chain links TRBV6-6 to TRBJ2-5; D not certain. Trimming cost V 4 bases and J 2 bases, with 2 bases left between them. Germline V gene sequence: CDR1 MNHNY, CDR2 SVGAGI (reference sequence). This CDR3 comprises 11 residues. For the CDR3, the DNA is TGTGCCAGCAGTTTACAAGAGACCCAGTACTTC. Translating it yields CASSLQETQYF.